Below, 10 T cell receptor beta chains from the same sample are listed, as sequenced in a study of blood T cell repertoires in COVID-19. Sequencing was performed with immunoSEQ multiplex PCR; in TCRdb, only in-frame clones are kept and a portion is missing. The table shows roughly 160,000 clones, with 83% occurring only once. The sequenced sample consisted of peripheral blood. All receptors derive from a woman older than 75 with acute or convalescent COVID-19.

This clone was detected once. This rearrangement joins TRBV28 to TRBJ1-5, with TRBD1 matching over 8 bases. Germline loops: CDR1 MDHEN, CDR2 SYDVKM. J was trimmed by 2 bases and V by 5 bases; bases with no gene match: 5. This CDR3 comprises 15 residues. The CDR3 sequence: CASSPPTGGNQPQHF. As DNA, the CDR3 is TGTGCCAGCAGTCCCCCGACAGGGGGCAATCAGCCCCAGCATTTT.

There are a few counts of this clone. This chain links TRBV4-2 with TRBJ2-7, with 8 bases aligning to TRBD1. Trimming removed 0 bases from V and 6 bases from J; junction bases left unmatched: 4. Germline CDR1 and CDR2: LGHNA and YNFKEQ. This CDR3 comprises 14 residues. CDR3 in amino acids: CASSQDTGGSEQYF. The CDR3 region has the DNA TGTGCCAGCAGCCAAGATACAGGGGGTAGCGAGCAGTACTTC.

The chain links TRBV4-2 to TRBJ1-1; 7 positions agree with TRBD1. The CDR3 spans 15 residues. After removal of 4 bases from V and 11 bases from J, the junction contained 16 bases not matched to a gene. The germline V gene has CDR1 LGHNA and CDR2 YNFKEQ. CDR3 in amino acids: CASSRGTDRPVGAFF. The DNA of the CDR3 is TGTGCCAGCAGCCGAGGGACAGACCGACCCGTGGGGGCTTTCTTT.

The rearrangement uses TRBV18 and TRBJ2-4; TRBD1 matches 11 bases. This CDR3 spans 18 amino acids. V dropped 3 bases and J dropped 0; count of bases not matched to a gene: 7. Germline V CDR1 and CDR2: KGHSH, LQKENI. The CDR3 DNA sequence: TGTGCCAGCTCACCTGGGACAGGGGGAAGCTTAGCCAAAAACATTCAGTACTTC. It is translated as CASSPGTGGSLAKNIQYF.

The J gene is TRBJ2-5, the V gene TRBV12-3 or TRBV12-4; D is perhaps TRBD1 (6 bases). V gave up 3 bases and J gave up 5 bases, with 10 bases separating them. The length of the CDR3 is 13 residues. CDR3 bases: TGTGCCAGCAGTTTCCAGGGGTTGGAGACCCAGTACTTC. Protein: CASSFQGLETQYF.

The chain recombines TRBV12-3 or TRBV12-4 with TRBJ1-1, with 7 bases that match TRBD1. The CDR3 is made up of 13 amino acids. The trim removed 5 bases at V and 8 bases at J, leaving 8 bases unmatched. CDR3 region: CASSLGQPNEAFF. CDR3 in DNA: TGTGCCAGCAGTCTGGGACAGCCCAACGAAGCTTTCTTT.

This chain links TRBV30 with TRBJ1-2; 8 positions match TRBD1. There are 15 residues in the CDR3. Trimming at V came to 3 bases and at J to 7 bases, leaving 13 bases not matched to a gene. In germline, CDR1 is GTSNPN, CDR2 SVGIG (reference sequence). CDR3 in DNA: TGTGCCTGGAGGGATCGGGCAGGGGGCGAGTTTGGCTACACCTTC. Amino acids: CAWRDRAGGEFGYTF.

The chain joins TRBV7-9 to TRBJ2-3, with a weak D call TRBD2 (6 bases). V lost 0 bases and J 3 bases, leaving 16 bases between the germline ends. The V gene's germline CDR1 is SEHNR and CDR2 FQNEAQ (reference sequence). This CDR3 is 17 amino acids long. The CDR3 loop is CASSLAVAVGQTDTQYF. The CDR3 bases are TGTGCCAGCAGCTTAGCGGTAGCGGTAGGTCAGACAGATACGCAGTATTTT.

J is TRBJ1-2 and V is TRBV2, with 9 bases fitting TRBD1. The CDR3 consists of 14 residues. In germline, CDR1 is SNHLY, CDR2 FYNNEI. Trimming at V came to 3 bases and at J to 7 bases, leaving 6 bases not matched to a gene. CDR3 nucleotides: TGTGCCAGCAGTGACTTGGGACAGGGAACTGGCTACACCTTC. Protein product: CASSDLGQGTGYTF.

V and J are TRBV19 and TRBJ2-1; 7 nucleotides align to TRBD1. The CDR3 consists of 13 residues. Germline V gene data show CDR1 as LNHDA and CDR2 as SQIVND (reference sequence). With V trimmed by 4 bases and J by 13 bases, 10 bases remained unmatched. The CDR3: CASSTHRQGEQFF. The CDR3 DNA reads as TGTGCCAGTAGTACCCACAGACAGGGCGAACAGTTCTTC.